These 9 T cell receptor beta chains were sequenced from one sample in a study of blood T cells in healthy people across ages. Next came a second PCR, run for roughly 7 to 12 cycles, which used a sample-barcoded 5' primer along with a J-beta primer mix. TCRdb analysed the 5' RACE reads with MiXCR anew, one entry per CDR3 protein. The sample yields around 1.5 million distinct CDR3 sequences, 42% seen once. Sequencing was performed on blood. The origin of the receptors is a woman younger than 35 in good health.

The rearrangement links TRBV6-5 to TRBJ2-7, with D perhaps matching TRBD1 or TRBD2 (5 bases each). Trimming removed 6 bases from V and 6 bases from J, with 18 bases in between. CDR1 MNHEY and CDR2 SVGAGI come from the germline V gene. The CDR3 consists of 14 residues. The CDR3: CASSQPMGVREQYF. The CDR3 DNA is TGTGCCAGCAGCCAGCCTATGGGGGTGCGCGAGCAGTACTTC.

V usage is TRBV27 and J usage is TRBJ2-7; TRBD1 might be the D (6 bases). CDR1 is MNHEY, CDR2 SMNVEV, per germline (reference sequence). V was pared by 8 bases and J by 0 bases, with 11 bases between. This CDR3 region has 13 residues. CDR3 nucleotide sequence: TGTGCCAGCGGATGGGACAACTCCTACGAGCAGTACTTC. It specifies CASGWDNSYEQYF.

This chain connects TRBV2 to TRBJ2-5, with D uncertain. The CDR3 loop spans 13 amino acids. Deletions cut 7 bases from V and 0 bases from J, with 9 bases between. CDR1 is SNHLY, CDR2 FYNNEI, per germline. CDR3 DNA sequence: TGTGCCAGCACTACAGTGGACCAAGAGACCCAGTACTTC. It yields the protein CASTTVDQETQYF.

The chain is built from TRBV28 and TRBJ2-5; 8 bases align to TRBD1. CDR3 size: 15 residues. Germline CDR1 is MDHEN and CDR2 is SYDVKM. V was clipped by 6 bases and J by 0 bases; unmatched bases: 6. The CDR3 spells CASRTGGLHQETQYF. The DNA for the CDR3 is TGTGCCAGCAGAACAGGGGGACTCCACCAAGAGACCCAGTACTTC.

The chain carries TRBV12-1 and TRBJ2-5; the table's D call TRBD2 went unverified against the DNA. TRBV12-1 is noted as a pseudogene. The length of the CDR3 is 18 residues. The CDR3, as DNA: TGTGCCAGCCCCTTCCCCCAGGTTAGCGGGTTCCGGGGAGAGACCCAGTACTTC. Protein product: CASPFPQVSGFRGETQYF.

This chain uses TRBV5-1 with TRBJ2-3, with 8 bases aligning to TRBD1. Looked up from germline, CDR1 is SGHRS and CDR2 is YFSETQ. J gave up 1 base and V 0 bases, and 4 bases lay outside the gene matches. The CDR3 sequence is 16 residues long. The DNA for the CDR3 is TGCGCCAGCAGCTTGGATGGCAGGGGGCGCACAGATACGCAGTATTTT. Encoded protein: CASSLDGRGRTDTQYF. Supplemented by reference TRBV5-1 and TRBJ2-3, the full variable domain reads KAGVTQTPRYLIKTRGQQVTLSCSPISGHRSVSWYQQTPGQGLQFLFEYFSETQRNKGNFPGRFSGRQFSNSRSEMNVSTLELGDSALYLCASSLDGRGRTDTQYFGPGTRLTVL.

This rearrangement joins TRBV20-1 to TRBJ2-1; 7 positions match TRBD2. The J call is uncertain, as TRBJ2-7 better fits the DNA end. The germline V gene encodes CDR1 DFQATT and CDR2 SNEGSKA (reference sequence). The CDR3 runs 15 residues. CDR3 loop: CSARPRDYHYNEQYF. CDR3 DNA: TGCAGTGCTAGACCCCGGGACTACCATTACAATGAGCAGTACTTC.

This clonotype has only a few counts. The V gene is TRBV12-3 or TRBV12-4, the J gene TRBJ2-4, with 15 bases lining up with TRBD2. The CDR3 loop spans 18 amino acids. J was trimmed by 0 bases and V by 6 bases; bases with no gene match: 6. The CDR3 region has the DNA TGTGCCAGCAGGCCGGGACTAGCGGGGGGTCTAGCCAAAAACATTCAGTACTTC. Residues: CASRPGLAGGLAKNIQYF.

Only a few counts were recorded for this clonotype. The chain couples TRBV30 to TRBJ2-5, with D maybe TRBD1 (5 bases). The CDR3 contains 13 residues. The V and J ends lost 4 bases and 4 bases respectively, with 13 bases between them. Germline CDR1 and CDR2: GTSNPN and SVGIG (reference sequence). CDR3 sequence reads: CAWNTVGPETQYF. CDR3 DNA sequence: TGTGCCTGGAATACCGTGGGGCCAGAGACCCAGTACTTC.